The rows below give T cell receptor beta chains drawn from one sample of a study of blood T cell repertoires in COVID-19. Sequencing used immunoSEQ multiplex PCR; TCRdb keeps in-frame clones, though not all of them. The table lists 65,000 to 85,000 clones, more than 60% of them singletons. The sequenced sample was peripheral blood. The receptors shown here come from a human donor in a cohort sampled during active COVID-19. Both conserved end residues are trimmed from each CDR3. Fields, in order: J gene, V gene, CDR3 protein.

j_gene: TRBJ2-6; v_gene: TRBV7-9; CDR3aa: ASSIQAGNGANVLT
j_gene: TRBJ1-5; v_gene: TRBV6-2/TRBV6-3; CDR3aa: ASSYDGRRDNQPQH
j_gene: TRBJ2-1; v_gene: TRBV5-1; CDR3aa: ASSPRGTNNEQF
j_gene: TRBJ1-6; v_gene: TRBV5-1; CDR3aa: ASSLAGTGPPNSPLH
j_gene: TRBJ1-2; v_gene: TRBV6-5; CDR3aa: ASSPGLAYGYT
j_gene: TRBJ2-6; v_gene: TRBV18; CDR3aa: ASSPGQFSGANVLT
j_gene: TRBJ1-4; v_gene: TRBV3-1/TRBV3-2; CDR3aa: ASSLPHRGPEEKLF
j_gene: TRBJ2-2; v_gene: TRBV5-1; CDR3aa: ASSSQGGTGELF
j_gene: TRBJ2-1; v_gene: TRBV21-1; CDR3aa: ASSKLGHTTVSYNEQF
j_gene: TRBJ2-1; v_gene: TRBV6-5; CDR3aa: ASRTTGALYNEQF
j_gene: TRBJ1-4; v_gene: TRBV3-1/TRBV3-2; CDR3aa: ASSPEGHEKLF
j_gene: TRBJ2-1; v_gene: TRBV5-1; CDR3aa: ASSLAVQFNEQF
j_gene: TRBJ2-1; v_gene: TRBV11-3; CDR3aa: ASSLYRTGGNEQF
j_gene: TRBJ2-2; v_gene: TRBV5-4; CDR3aa: ASTQGGASNTGELF
j_gene: TRBJ2-1; v_gene: TRBV4-1; CDR3aa: ASSPRTRTIYNEQF
j_gene: TRBJ2-2; v_gene: TRBV7-2; CDR3aa: ASSLTGGAGELF
j_gene: TRBJ2-2; v_gene: TRBV28; CDR3aa: ASNSRAGTGDTGELF
j_gene: TRBJ1-2; v_gene: TRBV11-3; CDR3aa: ASSFRVTGVEGYT
j_gene: TRBJ1-5; v_gene: TRBV5-6; CDR3aa: ASSLWRTGLQPQH
j_gene: TRBJ1-2; v_gene: TRBV19; CDR3aa: ASSINGLGYT
j_gene: TRBJ1-4; v_gene: TRBV7-9; CDR3aa: ASSPRTGTGANEKLF
j_gene: TRBJ2-1; v_gene: TRBV19; CDR3aa: ASRRGQGGNEQF
j_gene: TRBJ1-2; v_gene: TRBV16; CDR3aa: ASSPYLGWAGYT
j_gene: TRBJ2-1; v_gene: TRBV19; CDR3aa: ASSWPGSYNEQF
j_gene: TRBJ1-1; v_gene: TRBV19; CDR3aa: ASCRHPNTEAF
j_gene: TRBJ1-2; v_gene: TRBV3-1/TRBV3-2; CDR3aa: ASSPCIQGGGYT
j_gene: TRBJ2-1; v_gene: TRBV27; CDR3aa: ASSLQGLAGAYNEQF
j_gene: TRBJ1-4; v_gene: TRBV10-1; CDR3aa: ASSVEGNEKLF
j_gene: TRBJ2-2; v_gene: TRBV9; CDR3aa: ASSVDGTGELF
j_gene: TRBJ1-5; v_gene: TRBV4-3; CDR3aa: ASSQAAGSGNQPQH
j_gene: TRBJ1-1; v_gene: TRBV27; CDR3aa: ASRPGQIDTEAF
j_gene: TRBJ1-1; v_gene: TRBV29-1; CDR3aa: SVQGNTEAF
j_gene: TRBJ2-1; v_gene: TRBV12-3/TRBV12-4; CDR3aa: ASRDARYEQF
j_gene: TRBJ2-5; v_gene: TRBV7-2; CDR3aa: ASSLAGWGPTETQY
j_gene: TRBJ2-5; v_gene: TRBV4-1; CDR3aa: ASSLLSKGLAGGEETQY
j_gene: TRBJ2-7; v_gene: TRBV3-1/TRBV3-2; CDR3aa: ASSPYPNPAYEQY
j_gene: TRBJ1-1; v_gene: TRBV9; CDR3aa: ASSVQGTNTEAF
j_gene: TRBJ1-2; v_gene: TRBV7-2; CDR3aa: ASSLATGQGSIYGYT
j_gene: TRBJ2-3; v_gene: TRBV6-2/TRBV6-3; CDR3aa: ASSFGLAGVDTQY
j_gene: TRBJ2-1; v_gene: TRBV19; CDR3aa: ASSISSSGGASYNEQF
j_gene: TRBJ1-1; v_gene: TRBV4-1; CDR3aa: ASSPTTDEAF
j_gene: TRBJ2-2; v_gene: TRBV5-5; CDR3aa: ASSLDHTGELF
j_gene: TRBJ2-1; v_gene: TRBV7-2; CDR3aa: ASSFAGGANEQF
j_gene: TRBJ2-1; v_gene: TRBV2; CDR3aa: ASSERQGEF
j_gene: TRBJ2-2; v_gene: TRBV6-4; CDR3aa: ALRMGLSNTGELF
j_gene: TRBJ1-6; v_gene: TRBV30; CDR3aa: AWMTGGTSNSPLH
j_gene: TRBJ2-5; v_gene: TRBV7-2; CDR3aa: ASSLAPRGSQETQY
j_gene: TRBJ1-2; v_gene: TRBV27; CDR3aa: ASSSPGQPLHGYT
j_gene: TRBJ1-5; v_gene: TRBV7-9; CDR3aa: ASSPTGFSNQPQH
j_gene: TRBJ2-1; v_gene: TRBV10-3; CDR3aa: AISEDAGGEQF
j_gene: TRBJ2-1; v_gene: TRBV6-2/TRBV6-3; CDR3aa: ASSYRGQGIYNEQF
j_gene: TRBJ2-2; v_gene: TRBV7-3; CDR3aa: ASSPGWGGDGELF
j_gene: TRBJ1-1; v_gene: TRBV6-6; CDR3aa: ASTRGNTEAF
j_gene: TRBJ2-5; v_gene: TRBV30; CDR3aa: AWKLASTQETQY
j_gene: TRBJ2-3; v_gene: TRBV19; CDR3aa: ASSIPIRGGPDTQY